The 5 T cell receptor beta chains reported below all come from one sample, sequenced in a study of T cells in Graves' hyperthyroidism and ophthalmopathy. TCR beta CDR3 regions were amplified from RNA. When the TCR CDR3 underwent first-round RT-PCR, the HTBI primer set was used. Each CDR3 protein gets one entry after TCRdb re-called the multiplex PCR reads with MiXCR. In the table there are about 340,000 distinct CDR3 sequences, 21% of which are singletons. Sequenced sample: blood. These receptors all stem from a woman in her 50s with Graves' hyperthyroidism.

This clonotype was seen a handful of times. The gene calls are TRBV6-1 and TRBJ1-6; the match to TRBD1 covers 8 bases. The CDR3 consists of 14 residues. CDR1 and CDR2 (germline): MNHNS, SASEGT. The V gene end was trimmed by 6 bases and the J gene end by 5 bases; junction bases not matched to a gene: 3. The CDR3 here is CASRGQGDNSPLHF. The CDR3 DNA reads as TGTGCCAGCAGAGGACAGGGTGATAATTCACCCCTCCACTTT.

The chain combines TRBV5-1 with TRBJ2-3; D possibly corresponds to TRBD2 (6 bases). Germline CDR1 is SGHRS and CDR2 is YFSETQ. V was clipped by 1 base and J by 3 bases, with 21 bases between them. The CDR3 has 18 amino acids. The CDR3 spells CASSLNTPAGRGTDTQYF. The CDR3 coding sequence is TGCGCCAGCAGCTTGAACACACCGGCAGGTCGGGGGACAGATACGCAGTATTTT.

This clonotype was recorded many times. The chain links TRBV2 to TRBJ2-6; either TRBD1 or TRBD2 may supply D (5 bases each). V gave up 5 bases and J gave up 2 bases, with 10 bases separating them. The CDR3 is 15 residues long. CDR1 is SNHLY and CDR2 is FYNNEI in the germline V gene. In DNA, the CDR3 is TGTGCCAGCAGTAAAGGGGACCCTGGGGCCAACGTCCTGACTTTC. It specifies CASSKGDPGANVLTF. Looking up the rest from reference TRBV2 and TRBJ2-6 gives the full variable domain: EPEVTQTPSHQVTQMGQEVILRCVPISNHLYFYWYRQILGQKVEFLVSFYNNEISEKSEIFDDQFSVERPDGSNFTLKIRSTKLEDSAMYFCASSKGDPGANVLTFGAGSRLTVL.

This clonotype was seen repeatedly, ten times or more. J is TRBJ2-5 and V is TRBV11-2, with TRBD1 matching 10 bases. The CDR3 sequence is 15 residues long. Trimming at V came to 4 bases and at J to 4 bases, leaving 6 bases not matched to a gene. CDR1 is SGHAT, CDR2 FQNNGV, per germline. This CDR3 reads CASSSRDRGIETQYF. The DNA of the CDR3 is TGTGCCAGCAGCTCGCGGGACAGGGGCATAGAGACCCAGTACTTC. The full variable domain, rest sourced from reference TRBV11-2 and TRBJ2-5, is EAGVAQSPRYKIIEKRQSVAFWCNPISGHATLYWYQQILGQGPKLLIQFQNNGVVDDSQLPKDRFSAERLKGVDSTLKIQPAKLEDSAVYLCASSSRDRGIETQYFGPGTRLLVL.

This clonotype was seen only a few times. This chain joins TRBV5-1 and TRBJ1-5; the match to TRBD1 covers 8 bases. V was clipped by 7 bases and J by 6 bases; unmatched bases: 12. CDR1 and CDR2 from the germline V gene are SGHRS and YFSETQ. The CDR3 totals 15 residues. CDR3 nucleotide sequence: TGCGCCAGCGCCCAGGGGACAGGATCGGGTCAGCCCCAGCATTTT. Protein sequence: CASAQGTGSGQPQHF.